Presented here are 23 T cell receptor beta chains from one specimen sequenced in a study of regulatory T cells in long-lasting Graves disease. This sample's time point: newly diagnosed GD, antithyroid drugs for less than 3 months. PBMCs were the source of the RNA used for TCR sequencing. CDR3-region Arm-PCR and iRepertoire HTBI primers produced the TCR beta libraries. MiXCR, run by TCRdb on the multiplex PCR reads, gives a single entry per CDR3 protein. The sample lists approximately 470,000 distinct CDR3 sequences, 16% occurring once. The same sample was also used in a study of T cells in Graves' hyperthyroidism and ophthalmopathy.

Sequenced material: peripheral blood mononuclear cells (PBMCs), taken at new diagnosis, from a patient treated with antithyroid drugs. All receptors derive from a man in his forties with Graves disease.

The V and J genes are TRBV12-3 or TRBV12-4 and TRBJ1-1; D may be TRBD1 (6 bases). V was cut by 8 bases and J by 4 bases, with 17 bases left in between. This CDR3 region has 14 residues. CDR3: CASQGWGALTEAFF. CDR3 bases: TGTGCCAGCCAGGGGTGGGGGGCCCTCACTGAAGCTTTCTTT.

This clonotype appeared many times. The chain combines TRBV18 with TRBJ2-2, with TRBD2 as a possible D gene (5 bases). Trimming left V 5 bases short and J 5 bases short, with 12 bases between. Per the germline V gene, CDR1 is KGHSH and CDR2 is LQKENI. CDR3 length equals 14 residues. The CDR3 DNA follows: TGTGCCAGCTCATCAGACCTAGCAACCGGGGAGCTGTTTTTT. It is translated as CASSSDLATGELFF.

In DNA, the CDR3 is TGTGCCAGCAGTGAAGCAGGTAGCTTGCCCACAGATACGCAGTATTTT. This codes for CASSEAGSLPTDTQYF. V is TRBV6-1 and J is TRBJ2-3; D is undetermined. The CDR3 loop spans 16 amino acids. V lost 0 bases, J lost 2 bases, and 12 bases lay in between. The V gene's germline CDR1 is MNHNS and CDR2 SASEGT.

This clonotype was picked up many times. The genes are TRBV6-5 and TRBJ1-1; D may be TRBD1 (6 bases). V lost 4 bases, J lost 1 base, and 10 bases lay in between. The CDR3 sequence is 14 residues long. Germline V CDR1 and CDR2: MNHEY, SVGAGI. CDR3 nucleotide sequence: TGTGCCAGCAGTTCCGGGACAACGAACACTGAAGCTTTCTTT. It yields the protein CASSSGTTNTEAFF.

The chain has TRBV9 and TRBJ2-1, with D perhaps TRBD2 (5 bases). This CDR3 has 15 residues. V lost 4 bases and J 5 bases, leaving 16 bases between the germline ends. Germline V gene sequence: CDR1 SGDLS, CDR2 YYNGEE. The DNA of the CDR3 is TGTGCCAGCAGCCCCGAGTCAAAGCGGCACAATGAGCAGTTCTTC. Translation gives CASSPESKRHNEQFF. Full variable domain (missing parts from reference TRBV9 and TRBJ2-1): DSGVTQTPKHLITATGQRVTLRCSPRSGDLSVYWYQQSLDQGLQFLIQYYNGEERAKGNILERFSAQQFPDLHSELNLSSLELGDSALYFCASSPESKRHNEQFFGPGTRLTVL.

This clonotype was picked up many times. The chain employs TRBV7-9 and TRBJ2-1; D perhaps matches TRBD1 (6 bases). This CDR3 comprises 14 residues. The germline CDR1 and CDR2 sequences are SEHNR and FQNEAQ (reference sequence). Trimming left V 4 bases short and J 8 bases short, with 15 bases between. CDR3 sequence reads: CASSWGRGADEQFF. In DNA, the CDR3 is TGTGCCAGCAGCTGGGGGCGTGGGGCCGATGAGCAGTTCTTC.

Only a few counts were recorded for this clonotype. The chain is built from TRBV29-1 and TRBJ1-1; D perhaps matches TRBD1 (6 bases). The CDR3 covers 13 residues. Germline CDR1 SQVTM, CDR2 ANQGSEA. Between the trimmed V and J ends, which lost 5 bases and 0 bases, there was a span of 10 bases. CDR3 bases: TGCAGCGTTCTAGGGGGTCTGAACACTGAAGCTTTCTTT. Translation: CSVLGGLNTEAFF.

This clonotype was counted between two and nine times. V and J are TRBV13 and TRBJ2-2; D call uncertain. The V end lost 5 bases, the J end lost 1 base, and 8 bases lay between the germline ends. Germline CDR1 is PRHDT and CDR2 is FYEKMQ (reference sequence). The CDR3 runs 14 residues. CDR3 loop: CASSKLRNTGELFF. CDR3 bases: TGTGCCAGCAGCAAGCTTCGGAACACCGGGGAGCTGTTTTTT.

There are many counts of this clonotype. The chain carries TRBV4-2 and TRBJ1-1, with D maybe TRBD1 (5 bases). This CDR3 spans 14 amino acids. Germline values: CDR1 LGHNA, CDR2 YNFKEQ. Trimming pared 3 bases from V and 4 bases from J, leaving 12 bases between. The CDR3 protein is CASSQGTFLTEAFF. CDR3 DNA sequence: TGTGCCAGCAGCCAGGGGACCTTCCTCACTGAAGCTTTCTTT.

This clonotype was seen a single time. A read error may explain this, as a much larger clone is one base away. This chain uses TRBV20-1 with TRBJ2-1; 9 bases fit TRBD2. V lost 2 bases and J lost 8; bases outside the gene matches: 13. From germline, CDR1 is DFQATT and CDR2 SNEGSKA (reference sequence). This CDR3 has 16 residues. DNA for the CDR3: TGCAGTGCTAGACCCAAGGGGACTAGCTTTGATGATGAGCAGTTCTTC. Its translation is CSARPKGTSFDDEQFF.

This clonotype has a count of ten or more. The V gene is TRBV6-5, the J gene TRBJ1-1, with a tentative D call TRBD1 (5 bases). Germline loops: CDR1 MNHEY, CDR2 SVGAGI. This CDR3 comprises 15 residues. Trimming stripped 2 bases from V and 3 bases from J, with 13 bases between. The DNA for the CDR3 is TGTGCCAGCAGTTACGGGGGGGGAAAGTACACTGAAGCTTTCTTT. It encodes CASSYGGGKYTEAFF.

Only a few counts were recorded for this clonotype. One end of the junction fails to match germline, which may point to a read error. The genes are TRBV7-9 and TRBJ2-5; D ambiguous. This CDR3 has 15 residues. CDR1 is SEHNR and CDR2 is FQNEAQ in the germline V gene (reference sequence). CDR3 loop: CASTTVLGVKALKFF. CDR3 bases: TGTGCCAGCACCACCGTACTTGGTGTGAAGGCGCTGAAGTTCTTC.

This clonotype turned up a few times. This sequence joins TRBV4-2 and TRBJ2-5, with D tentatively TRBD1 or TRBD2 (5 bases each). The CDR3 totals 14 residues. Trimming cost V 4 bases and J 4 bases, with 13 bases left between them. CDR1 is LGHNA, CDR2 YNFKEQ, per germline. The CDR3 region is CASSRGTSGETQYF. CDR3 bases: TGTGCCAGCAGCCGAGGGACGTCGGGAGAGACCCAGTACTTC.

This clonotype showed up many times. The chain joins TRBV2 to TRBJ2-5; D might be TRBD1 or TRBD2, each matching 5 bases. The CDR3 extends over 13 amino acids. V shed 7 bases and J shed 2 bases, with 11 bases lying between them. Germline-derived CDR1 and CDR2 are SNHLY and FYNNEI. The CDR3 DNA follows: TGTGCCAGCAAGGATGAGGGGCAAGAGACCCAGTACTTC. Translated: CASKDEGQETQYF.

The chain links TRBV4-1 to TRBJ1-5, with D perhaps matching TRBD1 (5 bases). Germline CDR1 reads MGHRA; CDR2 reads YSYEKL. The CDR3 covers 15 residues. The V and J ends lost 7 bases and 2 bases respectively, with 15 bases between them. CDR3 bases: TGCGCCAGCACTCCGAGCGGGACGGGCAATCAGCCCCAGCATTTT. Residues: CASTPSGTGNQPQHF.

This clonotype came up a few times. The CDR3 region is CASSFRDRGLETQYF. CDR3 bases: TGTGCCAGCAGTTTTCGAGACAGGGGCTTGGAGACCCAGTACTTC. The chain joins TRBV12-3 or TRBV12-4 to TRBJ2-5; TRBD1 aligns across 8 bases. The CDR3 is 15 residues long. Unmatched junction bases numbered 8, after V lost 3 bases and J lost 5 bases.

The rearrangement uses TRBV24-1 and TRBJ2-1; 9 bases match TRBD2. Germline V gene sequence: CDR1 KGHDR, CDR2 SFDVKD. J lost 7 bases, V lost 8 bases, and 5 bases had no gene match. The CDR3 covers 13 residues. This CDR3 reads CATTAGGNNEQFF. CDR3 coding DNA: TGTGCCACCACGGCGGGAGGGAATAATGAGCAGTTCTTC.

This clonotype was recorded many times. The J gene is TRBJ2-1, the V gene TRBV20-1; 10 nucleotides line up with TRBD2. V dropped 5 bases and J dropped 5; count of bases not matched to a gene: 6. The CDR3 is 14 amino acids. Germline V gives CDR1 DFQATT, CDR2 SNEGSKA (reference sequence). The CDR3 is CSAPGTSAHNEQFF. In nucleotides, the CDR3 is TGCAGTGCTCCCGGGACTAGCGCACACAATGAGCAGTTCTTC.

In its sample, this clonotype was seen a few times. V usage is TRBV29-1 and J usage is TRBJ1-2, with 7 positions matching TRBD1. The CDR3 extends over 12 amino acids. Trimming at V came to 7 bases and at J to 7 bases, leaving 9 bases not matched to a gene. Germline CDR1 and CDR2: SQVTM and ANQGSEA. This chain's CDR3 is CSARDRRGGYTF. In nucleotides, the CDR3 is TGCAGCGCCCGGGACAGACGAGGTGGCTACACCTTC.

There are many counts of this clonotype. The rearrangement uses TRBV13 and TRBJ2-7; D remains ambiguous. Looked up from germline, CDR1 is PRHDT and CDR2 is FYEKMQ (reference sequence). The CDR3 length is 14 residues. Trimming stripped 3 bases from V and 2 bases from J, with 11 bases between. The CDR3 loop reads CASSFGQATYEQYF. The CDR3 DNA follows: TGTGCCAGCAGCTTTGGGCAGGCAACCTACGAGCAGTACTTC.

The chain links TRBV7-6 to TRBJ2-3; 7 bases agree with TRBD2. V lost 1 base to trimming and J lost 3 bases; unmatched junction nucleotides: 13. The V gene's germline CDR1 is SGHVS and CDR2 FNYEAQ. This CDR3 is 18 amino acids long. The CDR3 reads CASSLGWRESGATDTQYF. Written as DNA, the CDR3 is TGTGCCAGCAGCTTAGGGTGGCGGGAGAGTGGGGCGACAGATACGCAGTATTTT.

The table lists this clonotype with a few counts. V and J are TRBV7-2 and TRBJ2-1; D is tentatively TRBD1 or TRBD2 (6 bases each). The CDR3 contains 14 residues. V was shortened by 1 base and J by 6 bases, with 10 bases between the two germline ends. The germline gives CDR1 SGHTA, CDR2 FQGNSA. Here the CDR3 reads CASSLGGTLNEQFF. CDR3 DNA sequence: TGTGCCAGCAGCTTAGGCGGGACACTCAATGAGCAGTTCTTC.

This clonotype appeared many times. This chain uses TRBV2 with TRBJ2-1, with TRBD1 identical over 9 bases. The CDR3 spans 16 residues. Germline CDR1 SNHLY, CDR2 FYNNEI. V shed 1 base, J shed 4 bases, and the junction held 5 bases outside the gene matches. CDR3 loop: CASSEGQGVLYNEQFF. DNA for the CDR3: TGTGCCAGCAGTGAAGGACAGGGGGTGCTGTACAATGAGCAGTTCTTC.